The subject of this entry is one T cell receptor (beta chain). What antigen it recognizes has not been identified. Qualities for individual bases were not recorded, and no much larger clone is one base off. The cohort was made up of 500 to 800 healthy bone marrow donors. All cohort members were sampled while nominally healthy, although unrecorded immune exposures were likely present. The donor tested CMV seronegative and was one of the 352 seronegative cohort members. Each donor provided a peripheral blood sample, and peripheral blood mononuclear cells were used for TCR beta sequencing. The Qiagen DNeasy Blood Extraction Kit was used to extract genomic DNA from the blood cell samples. Library preparation employed the immunoSEQ multiplex PCR assay. A mixture of 60 forward primers for TCR Vbeta segments and 13 reverse primers for TCR Jbeta segments was used in the multiplex PCR. A multiplex PCR assay on genomic DNA amplified the CDR3 region of rearranged TCR beta genes. The amplified TCR beta libraries were sequenced on the Illumina HiSeq System as 87-base-pair reads. Under the source paper's analysis protocol: Across the 500 to 750 repertoires, a later analysis counted 80 million or so unique TCR beta chains, 9 million to 14 million of which were shared by at least two donors. A nearest-neighbor algorithm error-corrected the raw reads and collapsed the reads into unique sequences, merging closely related sequences to remove PCR and sequencing errors. CDR3 sequences were aligned to IMGT reference sequences to assign V, D and J gene segments. Each retained sequence needed at least a six-nucleotide match to both a V gene segment and a J gene segment. Rearrangements were called productive when the CDR3 lacked stop codons and stayed in frame with V and J; all others were non-productive. CDR3 was defined by IMGT convention, running from the second conserved V-encoded cysteine to the conserved J-encoded phenylalanine. The earlier analysis of about 640 of the donors excluded any sequence lacking an unambiguous match to a single V gene segment. In an earlier analysis of 587 of the donors, a V segment was called functional when productive rearrangements were above 56.7%, and segregating when the standard deviation between donors exceeded 5%. A statistical classification framework was built to diagnose cytomegalovirus status from the catalog of TCR beta chain sequences. In a later analysis, TCR nucleotide sequences were compared against IMGT/GENE-DB human TR gene sequences so that V and J genes could be assigned. The TCRdist pipeline was used in a later analysis to assign CDR3 sequences and most-parsimonious VDJ recombination scenarios. In a later analysis, every TCR beta chain was defined by the combination of its CDR3 amino acid sequence and its V-gene family, and reads without a unique V-gene family were dropped. To address suspected cross-contamination and a sequencing artifact, a later analysis removed under 600 highly shared, low-generation-probability nucleotide sequences. For each public chain, a later analysis derived a clonal expansion index from normalized ranks of inferred template counts within each repertoire. A later analysis computed generation probabilities with a VDJ recombination model fitted to out-of-frame rearrangements, and checked the results against IGoR. A later analysis scored TCR-TCR, TCR-HLA and TCR-CMV co-occurrence with hypergeometric tests, applying a repertoire-size bias correction to TCR pairs. To estimate false discovery rates, a later analysis permuted the HLA or CMV assignments 20 times. A later analysis grouped co-occurring TCRs with DBSCAN, adding TCRdist sequence similarity when clustering within HLA-allele-positive subsets. Co-occurrence clustering excluded repertoires with fewer than 30,000 or more than 120,000 public chains, plus five with anomalous nucleotide sharing. TCRdb stores this immuneACCESS table with in-frame sequences only. Part of the clones is absent; in the studies checked, under half of the shortfall reflects unresolved V genes, and no reason is known for the rest. Clonal size and the V and J genes are those of that table, whereas D and trimming came from the DNA. For this sample the table gives 120,000 to 150,000 clones, of which roughly three quarters were detected only once. The ten largest clonotypes hold almost 4.5% of the sample.

From cysteine to phenylalanine, the CDR3 is 13 amino acids long. Just the 39-base CDR3 DNA is kept, in frame starting at base 1. Reading the germline V gene gives CDR1 SGHTA and CDR2 FQGNSA. Trimming costs V 2 bases and J 5 bases, and their ends lie 10 bases apart. The sample comes from a study of cytomegalovirus exposure and HLA in healthy donors (dated by TCRdb to 2016 to 2017). Study-level background: In an earlier analysis of 587 of the donors, about 270 Gb of sequence data and about 110 million unique TCR beta sequences from 150 million to 200 million T cells were reported. Typing coverage differed by locus: A, B, C, DRB1 and DQB1 were typed in roughly 620-630 donors, DQA1 in around 500, DPA1 in 600 to 610, and DPB1 in 400 to 490. In a later analysis, previously published TCR beta repertoires from several hundred donors were re-analyzed and high-resolution HLA genotyping was added so that TCR occurrence patterns could be studied. Of the 300 to 500 genotyped donors, 65% to 90% were placed in the genetic ancestry cluster associated with self-reported Caucasian donors. On average, 235,054 unique TCR beta nucleotide sequences were sequenced per donor among 398 genotyped donors of the cohort, with 15% to 20% of those sequences being non-productive. A separate validation cohort of some 130 different subjects was used in addition to the roughly 620-subject first cohort. The study used immunosequencing to profile the T cell repertoires of several hundred subjects and linked those repertoires to cytomegalovirus serostatus. Class I and class II HLA loci were covered by the typing at four-digit resolution. The study was designed to test whether signatures of past pathogen exposure could be identified by cataloging public T cell receptors. Rather than drawing on any new phenotypic data, the later analysis identified candidate immune exposures from TCR beta sequences and the way those sequences occurred across donors. An earlier analysis of approximately 580 of the donors used high-throughput TCR beta sequencing to judge whether each TCR beta V gene segment behaved as functional or pseudogenic. To predict cytomegalovirus infection status, the study brought together high-throughput TCR immunosequencing, statistical association of individual TCRs with disease status, and machine learning. A later genetic analysis used genome-wide SNP genotypes for about three fifths of the 666 donors, treating that subset as a discovery cohort. Alongside the repertoire data, information on donor age, sex, ethnicity and CMV serostatus was compiled. Every discovery cohort repertoire had been produced on one sequencing platform. Roughly 5 DR-DQ haplotypes were handled as single units for association and clustering, since linkage in the cohort was strong. An early release covering approximately 600 HLA-typed donors comprised about 300 gigabases of sequencing data and roughly 86 million unique TCR sequences.

On the study overall, not on this receptor specifically: A group of highly shared sequence variants was considered likely to be a technical artifact of the sequencing pipeline. In a later analysis, the rate of TCR association differed among HLA loci, with DRB1 alleles having the most associated TCRs and HLA-C alleles having the fewest. According to a later analysis, most CMV-associated TCR beta chains appeared to be HLA-restricted, and the HLA associations seemed to be driven largely by CMV exposure. Most TCR sequences were observed very rarely across donors, whereas some public TCRs were present in many individuals. When HLA alleles, especially DR and DQ, strongly co-occurred, TCR associations were difficult to assign to individual alleles. Only TCR beta chains were sequenced in this cohort, and the absence of alpha or paired-chain data limited detectable features. The authors suggested that the approach could potentially be extended to other disease states and immunological phenotypes. Some IMGT-functional V segments, including TRBV6-2 and TRBV6-3, could not be distinguished by the 87-base-pair reads and were therefore excluded. In a later genetic analysis, a missense DCLRE1C variant was associated with V-gene and J-gene trimming of TCR beta chains, and the association was replicated in an independent cohort. In an earlier analysis of a few hundred of the donors, most TCR beta V segments were observed in productive rearrangements about 90% or about 30% of the time, broadly matching IMGT annotations. For the cohort, immune exposure information was limited to CMV serostatus. Because counts were too low, roughly 17 rarely observed V segments, including chromosome 9 orphons, were left out of the earlier analysis of 587 of the donors. According to a later analysis, parvovirus B19, influenza, CMV and Epstein-Barr virus appeared linked to several top co-occurrence clusters. Linkage disequilibrium might explain the correlated functional status among segregating V segments, but an unknown experimental factor could not be excluded. In a later analysis, some 18,000 TCR beta sequences were associated with specific HLA alleles at a false discovery rate of 0.05. A total of roughly 160 TCR beta chains were listed by the study as associated with cytomegalovirus. Compared with the approximately 670-donor mean, donors in an Asian-associated ancestry cluster had fewer N-insertions in productive TCRs, according to a later genetic analysis. The classifier was reported to diagnose cytomegalovirus status with high specificity and sensitivity in both the original cohort and the validation cohort. In vitro tests confirmed that a few of the cytomegalovirus-associated TCR beta chains recognize cytomegalovirus antigens. In a later analysis, HLA-associated TCR beta chains were found to be more clonally expanded and to have lower generation probabilities than equally common non-associated chains. A further reported finding was that TCR beta sequences accurately predicted the HLA-A and HLA-B alleles for most subjects in the first cohort. Because HLA typing was unavailable for some donors at each locus, only the typed subset was used in association tests. Roughly uniform sequencing depth across donors was assumed in presence/absence analyses, although this assumption may not hold.

The chain uses TRBV7-2 and TRBJ2-7; 6 matching bases give a weak D call of TRBD1. This TCR was sampled from a man aged 60 to 75 in good health and CMV-seronegative. The sample consisted of PBMCs. In nucleotide form, the sequence is TGTGCCAGCAGCTTAAGGGGGTTTAACGAGCAGTACTTC. Its product reads: CASSLRGFNEQYF.